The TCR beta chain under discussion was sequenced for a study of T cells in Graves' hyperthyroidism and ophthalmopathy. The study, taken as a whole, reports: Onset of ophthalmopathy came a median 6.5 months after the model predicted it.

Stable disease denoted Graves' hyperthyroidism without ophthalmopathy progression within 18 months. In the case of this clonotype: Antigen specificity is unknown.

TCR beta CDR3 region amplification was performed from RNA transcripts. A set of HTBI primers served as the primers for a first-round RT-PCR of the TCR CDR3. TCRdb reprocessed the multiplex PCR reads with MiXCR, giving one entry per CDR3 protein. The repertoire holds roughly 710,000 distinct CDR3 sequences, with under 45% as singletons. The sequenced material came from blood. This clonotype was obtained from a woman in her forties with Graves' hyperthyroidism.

CDR3 nucleotides: TGTGCCAGCAGCCCCCGGACTAGGGGGCCTAACAATGAGCAGTTCTTC. Translated: CASSPRTRGPNNEQFF. This chain uses TRBV7-2 with TRBJ2-7; possibly TRBD1 or TRBD2 for D (7 bases each). The DNA end lines up better with TRBJ2-1; the J call may be wrong. In germline, CDR1 is SGHTA, CDR2 FQGNSA. This CDR3 is built from 16 residues.